This T cell receptor beta chain emerged from a study of response to subunit inactivated influenza vaccine. V shed 5 bases and J shed 3 bases, with 14 bases lying between them. The CDR3 is made up of 14 amino acids. Per germline, CDR1 SGHVS and CDR2 FNYEAQ. MiXCR was run by TCRdb on the RT-PCR reads, yielding one entry per CDR3 protein. The sample holds approximately 500,000 distinct CDR3 sequences, 11% to 15% seen once. The sequences come from PBMCs from blood, collected 11 to 12 days after vaccination. The chain couples TRBV7-6 to TRBJ2-7; perhaps TRBD2 as D (5 bases). This sequence originates from a man aged 45-65 years who received an inactivated influenza vaccine. For the CDR3, the DNA is TGTGCCAGCAGCCCAGGTGTCGGGAACTACGAGCAGTACTTC. Amino acids: CASSPGVGNYEQYF.